These 22 T cell receptor beta chains came from one sample sequenced in a study of cytomegalovirus exposure and HLA in healthy donors. Amplification used 60 Vbeta primers and 13 Jbeta primers. Only in-frame clones appear in the TCRdb table, and some are missing; sequencing was by immunoSEQ multiplex PCR. The table lists approximately 100,000 clones, approximately 81% of them singletons. The specimen was PBMCs. The source of these receptors is a woman aged 25 to 39 in good health and CMV-seronegative.

The rearrangement links TRBV6-1 to TRBJ1-5; no definite D call. The CDR3 consists of 14 residues. The V end lost 3 bases, the J end lost 3 bases, and 9 bases lay between the germline ends. Germline-derived CDR1 and CDR2 are MNHNS and SASEGT. CDR3 sequence (DNA): TGTGCCAGCAGTGATGTGGGCTTCAATCAGCCCCAGCATTTT. Translating gives CASSDVGFNQPQHF.

The chain is built from TRBV7-2 and TRBJ2-5, with D unresolved. Trimming shortened V by 1 base and J by 2 bases, and 8 bases separated the two germline ends. Germline V gives CDR1 SGHTA, CDR2 FQGNSA. The CDR3 length is 14 residues. CDR3 DNA: TGTGCCAGCAGCTTAGTCCGAGTACAAGAGACCCAGTACTTC. Its protein is CASSLVRVQETQYF.

V gene TRBV7-2 combines with J gene TRBJ2-1; 15 nucleotides agree with TRBD2. J lost 7 bases, V lost 3 bases, and 1 base had no gene match. CDR3 length equals 15 residues. Germline V gene data show CDR1 as SGHTA and CDR2 as FQGNSA. This CDR3 reads CASSFGLAGGNEQFF. CDR3 in DNA: TGTGCCAGCAGCTTTGGACTAGCGGGAGGGAATGAGCAGTTCTTC.

The CDR3 sequence: CASSQPWASGSSSYNEQFF. CDR3 DNA: TGCGCCAGCAGCCAACCCTGGGCTAGCGGGAGTAGCTCCTACAATGAGCAGTTCTTC. The rearrangement joins TRBV4-3 to TRBJ2-1; 10 bases agree with TRBD2. CDR1 LGHNA and CDR2 YSLEER come from the germline V gene. CDR3 length: 19 amino acids. V lost 2 bases and J lost 0; bases outside the gene matches: 10.

V usage is TRBV28 and J usage is TRBJ2-3; possibly TRBD2 for D (5 bases). This CDR3 spans 15 amino acids. Per germline, CDR1 MDHEN and CDR2 SYDVKM. Trimming cost V 7 bases and J 0 bases, with 14 bases left between them. The CDR3 nucleotides are TGTGCCAGCATTTCTCCGGGGTCGAGCACAGATACGCAGTATTTT. This translates into CASISPGSSTDTQYF.

The CDR3 region is CAVREGAGNSYEQYF. The CDR3 nucleotides read TGCGCCGTACGAGAGGGAGCGGGAAATTCCTACGAGCAGTACTTC. The rearrangement uses TRBV5-1 and TRBJ2-5; 7 bases map to TRBD2. The J call is uncertain, as TRBJ2-7 better fits the DNA end. This CDR3 spans 15 amino acids. Germline-derived CDR1 and CDR2 are SGHRS and YFSETQ.

V gene TRBV7-2 combines with J gene TRBJ2-2; 8 positions agree with TRBD2. Germline trimming cut 3 bases from V and 4 bases from J; bases unmatched to any gene: 4. Germline V lookup: CDR1 SGHTA, CDR2 FQGNSA. This CDR3 comprises 15 residues. CDR3 in DNA: TGTGCCAGCAGCTTGGCGGGAGGTTCCACCGGGGAGCTGTTTTTT. Residues: CASSLAGGSTGELFF.

This chain joins TRBV30 and TRBJ1-3; TRBD1 matches at 9 bases. This CDR3 comprises 14 residues. Looked up from germline, CDR1 is GTSNPN and CDR2 is SVGIG (reference sequence). J lost 8 bases, V lost 3 bases, and 8 bases had no gene match. CDR3 in DNA: TGTGCCTGGAGGGAACAGGGGGCTAAGGACACCATATATTTT. Translated: CAWREQGAKDTIYF.

The V gene is TRBV2, the J gene TRBJ2-2; D gene uncertain. V gave up 10 bases and J gave up 5 bases, with 8 bases separating them. The CDR3 length is 11 residues. Germline V gene lookup returns CDR1 SNHLY and CDR2 FYNNEI. CDR3 loop: CATRETGELFF. DNA of the CDR3: TGTGCCACTCGAGAGACCGGGGAGCTGTTTTTT.

This clone was found once. The chain links TRBV7-8 to TRBJ1-4, with 7 nucleotides matching TRBD1. Germline CDR1 and CDR2: SGHVS and FQNEAQ. The CDR3 extends over 16 amino acids. V was clipped by 3 bases and J by 4 bases; unmatched bases: 8. CDR3 residues: CASSLERTGVNEKLFF. CDR3 bases: TGTGCCAGCAGCTTGGAAAGGACAGGAGTTAATGAAAAACTGTTTTTT.

The CDR3, as DNA: TGTGCCAGCGACCCAAACAGGCGCTCTGGAAACACCATATATTTT. This translates into CASDPNRRSGNTIYF. The V and J genes are TRBV19 and TRBJ1-3; D perhaps matches TRBD1 (5 bases). V lost 9 bases and J 0 bases, leaving 15 bases between the germline ends. Germline V gene lookup returns CDR1 LNHDA and CDR2 SQIVND (reference sequence). The CDR3 sequence is 15 residues long.

This chain uses TRBV19 with TRBJ1-2; the D is unclear. The CDR3 loop spans 15 amino acids. Germline CDR1 is LNHDA and CDR2 is SQIVND (reference sequence). Trimming removed 6 bases at V and 0 bases at J, with 14 bases between. Written as DNA, the CDR3 is TGTGCCAGTAGCGAGGAATCTAATTCTAACTATGGCTACACCTTC. Translated: CASSEESNSNYGYTF.

This clone was seen a few times. The chain employs TRBV7-2 and TRBJ2-3; tentatively, D is TRBD2 (6 bases). Per the germline V gene, CDR1 is SGHTA and CDR2 is FQGNSA. Trimming stripped 2 bases from V and 2 bases from J, with 11 bases between. The CDR3 totals 15 residues. In DNA, the CDR3 is TGTGCCAGCAGCTTACCGGGAGCGGCCACAGATACGCAGTATTTT. It translates to CASSLPGAATDTQYF.

The chain couples TRBV5-4 to TRBJ2-1; the match to TRBD2 covers 7 bases. In germline, CDR1 is SGHNT, CDR2 YYREEE (reference sequence). This CDR3 region has 12 residues. Trimming removed 4 bases from V and 13 bases from J; junction bases left unmatched: 8. In DNA form, the CDR3 reads TGTGCCAGCAGCCTCCGGGAGGCCCGCCAGTTCTTC. Its translation is CASSLREARQFF.

The V and J genes are TRBV7-3 and TRBJ2-2; D not certain. Per the germline V gene, CDR1 is SGHTA and CDR2 is FQGTGA. The ends were cut back, 0 bases at V and 4 bases at J, with 15 bases in the middle. The CDR3 runs to 17 residues. As DNA, the CDR3 is TGTGCCAGCAGCTTAACTTTCGGAAAGTCGGGCACCGGGGAGCTGTTTTTT. Encoded protein: CASSLTFGKSGTGELFF.

The chain combines TRBV6-6 with TRBJ2-5; D is possibly TRBD2 (6 bases). CDR1 is MNHNY and CDR2 is SVGAGI in the germline V gene (reference sequence). Trimming took 6 bases from V and 9 from J, leaving 20 bases between them. This CDR3 is built from 14 residues. CDR3 DNA: TGTGCCAGCAGGGGAGCTAGCGAGGTTAAGGCCCAGTACTTC. Translated: CASRGASEVKAQYF.

The V call is TRBV5-1, the J call TRBJ2-1; 14 bases match TRBD2. Germline V gives CDR1 SGHRS, CDR2 YFSETQ. V was pared by 4 bases and J by 8 bases, with 8 bases of the junction left unmatched. CDR3 length equals 16 residues. Here the CDR3 reads CASSPQGLAGVDEQFF. The CDR3 DNA follows: TGCGCCAGCAGCCCCCAGGGACTAGCGGGAGTAGATGAGCAGTTCTTC.

The V call is TRBV9, the J call TRBJ1-3; D gene unclear. V shed 0 bases and J shed 0 bases, with 10 bases lying between them. Looked up from germline, CDR1 is SGDLS and CDR2 is YYNGEE. CDR3 length: 16 residues. The CDR3 DNA reads TGTGCCAGCAGCGTAGGGTCAGACATCTCTGGAAACACCATATATTTT. It codes for CASSVGSDISGNTIYF.

Details on this clone: One junction end disagrees with the germline gene, perhaps due to a read error. This chain uses TRBV28 with TRBJ1-5, with TRBD1 identical over 8 bases. The V gene's germline CDR1 is MDHEN and CDR2 SYDVKM. The length of the CDR3 is 14 residues. CDR3 in amino acids: CASSRGQANKPQHF. In DNA form, the CDR3 reads TGTGCCAGCAGCCGGGGACAGGCCAATAAGCCCCAGCATTTT.

The V call is TRBV18, the J call TRBJ2-7; 9 nucleotides line up with TRBD1. Trimming removed 3 bases from V and 3 bases from J; junction bases left unmatched: 3. The CDR3 consists of 14 residues. Germline V lookup: CDR1 KGHSH, CDR2 LQKENI. CDR3 in DNA: TGTGCCAGCTCACCGACAGGGGGTCACTACGAGCAGTACTTC. It encodes CASSPTGGHYEQYF.

The rearrangement uses TRBV4-1 and TRBJ1-3; D perhaps matches TRBD1 (5 bases). This CDR3 has 15 amino acids. V was shortened by 4 bases and J by 5 bases, with 15 bases between the two germline ends. The germline V gene has CDR1 MGHRA and CDR2 YSYEKL. The DNA of the CDR3 is TGCGCCAGCAGCCTACCCAGGGCAGCTAGAAACACCATATATTTT. Translating it yields CASSLPRAARNTIYF.

The rearrangement uses TRBV10-1 and TRBJ1-2; TRBD1 aligns across 11 bases. CDR1 is WNHNN and CDR2 is SYGVQD in the germline V gene (reference sequence). CDR3 length equals 12 residues. V trimming: 6 bases; J trimming: 13 bases; junction bases outside the gene matches: 7. The DNA of the CDR3 is TGCGCCAGCAGGCGGACAGGGGGCTTTCTCACCTTC. It codes for CASRRTGGFLTF.